What follows describes a single TCR beta chain. The target antigen is unknown. The study defined stable Graves' hyperthyroidism as no ophthalmopathy progression within 18 months. The data are from a study of T cells in Graves' hyperthyroidism and ophthalmopathy. General study results and limits: Peripheral blood also featured most of the thyroid clonotypes expanded above 0.001.

From RNA transcripts, TCR beta CDR3 regions were amplified. RT-PCR in the first round (using the HTBI primer set) targeted the TCR CDR3. TCRdb itself ran the multiplex PCR reads through MiXCR, one entry per CDR3 protein. The top ten clones hold 8.2% of a sample with hundreds of thousands of distinct CDR3 sequences, about half of them seen once. Trimming removed 5 bases at V and 5 bases at J, with 11 bases between. Germline CDR1 reads KGHDR; CDR2 reads SFDVKD. The CDR3 runs to 13 residues. The receptor comes from a woman between 18 and 30 years old with Graves' hyperthyroidism. Material for sequencing was peripheral blood or thyroid tissue (not recorded which). The chain employs TRBV24-1 and TRBJ2-5; D perhaps matches TRBD2 (6 bases). The CDR3 sequence is CATSGQEGETQYF. The CDR3 region has the DNA TGTGCCACCAGTGGCCAGGAGGGGGAGACCCAGTACTTC.